Listed below are T cell receptor beta chains from one sample, sequenced in a study of siplizumab effects on memory and regulatory T cells. Using immunoSEQ multiplex PCR, the repertoire was profiled, and TCRdb retains in-frame clones only, with some absent. The repertoire holds over 65,000 clones, with roughly 93% as singletons. The sequenced material came from CD8+ T cells sorted from blood. Receptors were obtained from a human donor in good health. Both conserved end residues are part of each CDR3. D genes are given only for firm matches. Where a row states a size, it is once, few, many or the class of an expanded clone; other rows omit it.

v_gene,j_gene,abundance,d_gene,CDR3nt,CDR3aa
TRBV4-2,TRBJ1-1,-,-,TGTGCCAGCAGCCAAGAGGGAAAGGGGGGCAACACTGAAGCTTTCTTT,CASSQEGKGGNTEAFF
TRBV10-1,TRBJ2-3,-,-,TGCGCCAGGGGGAGGCAGTATTTT,CARGRQYF
TRBV6-5,TRBJ2-5,once,-,TGTGCCGCAGGGCTAGAGACCCAGTACTTC,CAAGLETQYF
TRBV5-6,TRBJ1-3,-,TRBD1,TGTGCCAGCAGCTCTCTTACTAAACGCCGGGACAGCTCTGGAAACACCATATATTTT,CASSSLTKRRDSSGNTIYF
TRBV9,TRBJ2-3,-,TRBD1,TGTGCCAGCAACTCCAGGGGGCTGATAGATACGCAGTATTTT,CASNSRGLIDTQYF
TRBV6-6,TRBJ2-5,-,-,TGTGCCAGCAGTATCGGGCAACCCCAAGAGACCCAGTACTTC,CASSIGQPQETQYF
TRBV28,TRBJ1-1,-,-,TGTGCCAGCACCTGGGGGGGAGGCACTGAAGCTTTCTTT,CASTWGGGTEAFF
TRBV21-1,TRBJ1-4,-,-,TGTGCCAGCGGACTCGGGGTAGGCGAAAAACTGTTTTTT,CASGLGVGEKLFF
TRBV7-8,TRBJ2-1,-,-,TGTGCCAGCAGCTTAGTGGGTCTTCCTGAGCAGTTCTTC,CASSLVGLPEQFF
TRBV7-9,TRBJ2-7,-,-,TGTGCCAGCAGCTTAGCACCCGCGTACGAGCAGTACTTC,CASSLAPAYEQYF
TRBV6-1,TRBJ2-3,medium-sized,-,TGTGCGACGGGTGAGGATGGAGATACGCAGTATTTT,CATGEDGDTQYF
TRBV19,TRBJ1-1,-,TRBD1,TGTGCCAGTAGGACAGGGTTCACTGAAGCTTTCTTT,CASRTGFTEAFF